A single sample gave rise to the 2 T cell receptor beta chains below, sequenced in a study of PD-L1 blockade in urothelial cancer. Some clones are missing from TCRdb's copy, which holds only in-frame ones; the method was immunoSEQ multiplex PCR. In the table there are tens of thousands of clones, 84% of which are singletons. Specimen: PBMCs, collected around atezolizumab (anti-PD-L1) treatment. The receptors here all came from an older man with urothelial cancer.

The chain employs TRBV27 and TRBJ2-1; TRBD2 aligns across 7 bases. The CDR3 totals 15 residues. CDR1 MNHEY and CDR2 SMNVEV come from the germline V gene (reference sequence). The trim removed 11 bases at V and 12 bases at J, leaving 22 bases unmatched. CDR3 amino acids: CASSFQRDGGRRQFF. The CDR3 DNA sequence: TGTGCCTCCTCATTCCAGCGGGATGGCGGCCGGAGGCAGTTCTTC.

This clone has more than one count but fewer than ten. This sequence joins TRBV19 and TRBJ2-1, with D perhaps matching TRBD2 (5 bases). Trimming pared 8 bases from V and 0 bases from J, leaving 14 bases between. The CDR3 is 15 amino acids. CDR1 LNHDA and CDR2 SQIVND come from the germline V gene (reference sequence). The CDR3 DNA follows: TGTGCCAGTCAACCGGGGTTCAGCTCCTACAATGAGCAGTTCTTC. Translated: CASQPGFSSYNEQFF.